These T cell receptor beta chains were read from a single sample in a study of shared clonotypes between healthy human individuals. Here immunoSEQ multiplex PCR was the method, and the copy in TCRdb shows in-frame clones only, minus some. The profile shows millions of clones, around 96% of them singletons. Input material: naive CD8+ T cells sorted from blood. These receptors were obtained from a man between 18 and 29 years old in good health. The CDR3 runs from the conserved cysteine through the conserved F or W. Each record gives: J gene, V gene, clone size, D gene, CDR3 protein, CDR3 DNA. A D gene is named only where the DNA matches it firmly. Clone size appears in some rows only: once, few, many, or a class for an expanded clone.

J gene: TRBJ2-7; V gene: TRBV9; clone size: -; D gene: -; CDR3 protein: CASSSGSSYEQYF; CDR3 DNA: TGTGCCAGCAGCTCAGGGTCGTCCTACGAGCAGTACTTC
J gene: TRBJ1-4; V gene: TRBV5-6; clone size: once; D gene: -; CDR3 protein: CASSYQGGGNEKLFF; CDR3 DNA: TGTGCCAGCAGCTATCAGGGCGGAGGTAACGAAAAACTGTTTTTT
J gene: TRBJ1-3; V gene: TRBV4-3; clone size: -; D gene: -; CDR3 protein: CASSQEQAGNTIYF; CDR3 DNA: TGCGCCAGCAGCCAAGAACAGGCTGGAAACACCATATATTTT
J gene: TRBJ2-5; V gene: TRBV7-8; clone size: -; D gene: TRBD1; CDR3 protein: CASSLRGTVQETQYF; CDR3 DNA: TGTGCCAGCAGCTTAAGGGGGACAGTTCAAGAGACCCAGTACTTC
J gene: TRBJ2-7; V gene: TRBV4-1; clone size: -; D gene: TRBD1; CDR3 protein: CASSQPMGQGAYEQYF; CDR3 DNA: TGCGCCAGCAGCCAACCCATGGGGCAGGGGGCTTACGAGCAGTACTTC
J gene: TRBJ1-1; V gene: TRBV6-6; clone size: once; D gene: -; CDR3 protein: CASSDDMPEAFF; CDR3 DNA: TGTGCCAGCAGTGATGACATGCCTGAAGCTTTCTTT
J gene: TRBJ2-7; V gene: TRBV9; clone size: -; D gene: -; CDR3 protein: CASSVGGSNYEQYF; CDR3 DNA: TGTGCCAGCAGCGTAGGGGGCAGTAACTACGAGCAGTACTTC
J gene: TRBJ1-6; V gene: TRBV7-9; clone size: -; D gene: -; CDR3 protein: CASRGRMNNSPLHF; CDR3 DNA: TGTGCCAGCAGAGGACGGATGAATAATTCACCCCTCCACTTT
J gene: TRBJ2-1; V gene: TRBV27; clone size: -; D gene: -; CDR3 protein: CASHSNNEQFF; CDR3 DNA: TGTGCCAGCCATTCGAACAATGAGCAGTTCTTC
J gene: TRBJ1-6; V gene: TRBV5-1; clone size: -; D gene: -; CDR3 protein: CASSFDRSVGSPLHF; CDR3 DNA: TGCGCCAGCAGCTTTGACAGGTCGGTTGGATCACCCCTCCACTTT
J gene: TRBJ1-1; V gene: TRBV9; clone size: -; D gene: -; CDR3 protein: CASSVGWRGMTEAFF; CDR3 DNA: TGTGCCAGCAGCGTAGGCTGGAGGGGGATGACTGAAGCTTTCTTT
J gene: TRBJ2-7; V gene: TRBV28; clone size: -; D gene: -; CDR3 protein: CASSPTGQLFYEQYF; CDR3 DNA: TGTGCCAGCAGTCCAACGGGACAACTATTCTACGAGCAGTACTTC
J gene: TRBJ1-3; V gene: TRBV6-1; clone size: -; D gene: -; CDR3 protein: CASSEEASGGNTIYF; CDR3 DNA: TGTGCCAGCAGTGAAGAGGCTAGTGGTGGAAACACCATATATTTT
J gene: TRBJ1-5; V gene: TRBV4-1; clone size: -; D gene: -; CDR3 protein: CASSQVPSSPYSNQPQHF; CDR3 DNA: TGCGCCAGCAGCCAAGTCCCCAGTAGCCCGTATAGCAATCAGCCCCAGCATTTT
J gene: TRBJ2-7; V gene: TRBV7-9; clone size: -; D gene: -; CDR3 protein: CASSLALAYEQYF; CDR3 DNA: TGTGCCAGCAGCTTAGCTCTAGCCTACGAGCAGTACTTC
J gene: TRBJ1-4; V gene: TRBV2; clone size: -; D gene: -; CDR3 protein: CASSDAEGSSEKLFF; CDR3 DNA: TGTGCCAGCAGTGATGCCGAGGGCTCAAGTGAAAAACTGTTTTTT
J gene: TRBJ2-7; V gene: TRBV30; clone size: -; D gene: -; CDR3 protein: CAWGGDSYEQYF; CDR3 DNA: TGTGCCTGGGGGGGCGACTCCTACGAGCAGTACTTC
J gene: TRBJ1-1; V gene: TRBV7-8; clone size: -; D gene: -; CDR3 protein: CASSFAGGEYTEAFF; CDR3 DNA: TGTGCCAGCAGCTTTGCCGGGGGCGAGTACACTGAAGCTTTCTTT
J gene: TRBJ2-2; V gene: TRBV11-3; clone size: -; D gene: TRBD2; CDR3 protein: CASSFTAGENTGELFF; CDR3 DNA: TGTGCCAGCAGCTTTACTGCGGGAGAGAACACCGGGGAGCTGTTTTTT
J gene: TRBJ2-3; V gene: TRBV13; clone size: -; D gene: -; CDR3 protein: CASSGFPTDTQYF; CDR3 DNA: TGTGCCAGCAGCGGGTTCCCCACAGATACGCAGTATTTT
J gene: TRBJ1-5; V gene: TRBV2; clone size: -; D gene: -; CDR3 protein: CASSEALRGWQPQHF; CDR3 DNA: TGTGCCAGCAGTGAAGCGCTTCGGGGGTGGCAGCCCCAGCATTTT
J gene: TRBJ2-2; V gene: TRBV5-8; clone size: -; D gene: -; CDR3 protein: CASSHIERVYDTGELFF; CDR3 DNA: TGTGCCAGCAGCCACATCGAGAGGGTTTACGACACCGGGGAGCTGTTTTTT
J gene: TRBJ2-1; V gene: TRBV10-2; clone size: -; D gene: TRBD2; CDR3 protein: CASSEGPSGSLDNEQFF; CDR3 DNA: TGCGCCAGCAGTGAGGGCCCTAGCGGGAGTCTCGACAATGAGCAGTTCTTC
J gene: TRBJ2-2; V gene: TRBV14; clone size: -; D gene: -; CDR3 protein: CASSPLGGANTGELFF; CDR3 DNA: TGTGCCAGCAGCCCTCTGGGGGGCGCGAACACCGGGGAGCTGTTTTTT
J gene: TRBJ2-5; V gene: TRBV27; clone size: -; D gene: -; CDR3 protein: CASSLIGDGETQYF; CDR3 DNA: TGTGCCAGCAGTTTAATCGGAGATGGAGAGACCCAGTACTTC
J gene: TRBJ2-1; V gene: TRBV7-9; clone size: -; D gene: -; CDR3 protein: CASSPSDNNEQFF; CDR3 DNA: TGTGCCAGCAGCCCTAGCGACAACAATGAGCAGTTCTTC
J gene: TRBJ1-1; V gene: TRBV4-1; clone size: -; D gene: TRBD1; CDR3 protein: CASSQRQGNTEAFF; CDR3 DNA: TGCGCCAGCAGCCAACGACAGGGTAACACTGAAGCTTTCTTT
J gene: TRBJ2-5; V gene: TRBV29-1; clone size: -; D gene: -; CDR3 protein: CSVSRQTQETQYF; CDR3 DNA: TGCAGCGTTTCACGACAGACCCAAGAGACCCAGTACTTC
J gene: TRBJ1-6; V gene: TRBV13; clone size: -; D gene: -; CDR3 protein: CASSLGAGNSPLHF; CDR3 DNA: TGTGCCAGCAGCTTAGGGGCAGGGAATTCACCCCTCCACTTT